This T cell receptor (beta chain) was found in a study of PD-1 blockade in mismatch repair-deficient tumors. Every patient had mismatch repair deficiency by PCR or immunohistochemistry. Per germline, CDR1 GTSNPN and CDR2 SVGIG (reference sequence). The CDR3 sequence is 15 residues long. The ends lost 5 bases at V and 4 bases at J; junction bases unmatched: 4. Assay: immunoSEQ multiplex PCR; the TCRdb copy retains only in-frame clones and omits some. The sample has about 14,000 clones, 84% seen once. On this clone: Its target is unknown.

Overall study results and limits: Tumor-resident clones, often undetectable pretreatment in blood, expanded then contracted after pembrolizumab.

Sequencing used PBMCs, obtained around 15 weeks after starting pembrolizumab. This receptor was obtained from an adult with mismatch repair-deficient cancer. The chain carries TRBV30 and TRBJ2-3; 15 bases map to TRBD2. The CDR3 region is CAWGLAGGPADTQYF. The CDR3 DNA reads TGTGCCTGGGGACTAGCGGGAGGGCCGGCAGATACGCAGTATTTT. Combining the CDR3 with reference TRBV30 and TRBJ2-3 gives the whole variable domain SQTIHQWPATLVQPVGSPLSLECTVEGTSNPNLYWYRQAAGRGLQLLFYSVGIGQISSEVPQNLSASRPQDRQFILSSKKLLLSDSGFYLCAWGLAGGPADTQYFGPGTRLTVL.